Listed below are T cell receptor beta chains from one sample, sequenced in a study of STAT5B mutations in CD4+ large granular lymphocyte leukemia. Profiled with immunoSEQ multiplex PCR; TCRdb holds only in-frame clones, not every one. The sample records around 30,000 clones, 74% being singletons. Sequencing was done on a sample of CD4+ T cells from blood buffy coats. Receptors originate from a human donor in good health. Each CDR3 is given with its conserved first and last residue. Each record gives: D gene, V gene, clone size, J gene, CDR3 protein, CDR3 DNA. A D gene is named only where the DNA matches it firmly. Not every row has a clone size; where given, it reads once, few, many or a size class.

>TRBD1|TRBV19|-|TRBJ1-3
CASSTGTGTRNTIYF
TGTGCCAGTAGTACCGGGACAGGGACGCGAAACACCATATATTTT
>-|TRBV6-5|-|TRBJ1-2
CASSFDRTNYGYTF
TGTGCCAGCAGTTTTGACAGGACTAACTATGGCTACACCTTC
>-|TRBV6-5|-|TRBJ2-5
CASSGHTGYGETQYF
TGTGCCAGCAGTGGACATACAGGGTACGGAGAGACCCAGTACTTC
>-|TRBV5-5|-|TRBJ1-4
CASSPRMMGRATNEKLFF
TGTGCCAGCAGCCCTAGAATGATGGGTAGGGCAACTAATGAAAAACTGTTTTTT
>-|TRBV4-3|-|TRBJ1-5
CASSQELPQPQHF
TGCGCCAGCAGCCAAGAACTACCTCAGCCCCAGCATTTT
>TRBD2|TRBV18|-|TRBJ2-1
CASSLSSGRTEQFF
TGTGCCAGCTCACTTTCTAGCGGGAGAACTGAGCAGTTCTTC
>-|TRBV7-2|-|TRBJ1-3
CASSSESGNTIYF
TGTGCCAGCAGCTCCGAATCCGGAAACACCATATATTTT
>-|TRBV4-2|-|TRBJ2-2
CASSPSLGRDTGELFF
TGTGCCAGCAGCCCGTCCCTAGGGCGGGACACCGGGGAGCTGTTTTTT
>-|TRBV19|-|TRBJ2-7
CASRGSRSAGEQYF
TGTGCCAGTAGGGGTTCGAGGAGTGCCGGCGAGCAGTACTTC
>-|TRBV19|once|TRBJ2-5
CASSQGRETQYF
TGTGCCAGTAGTCAGGGGCGGGAGACCCAGTACTTC
>TRBD2|TRBV7-2|-|TRBJ2-3
CASSSGLAGAPDTQYF
TGTGCCAGCAGCTCGGGACTAGCGGGGGCACCGGATACGCAGTATTTT
>-|TRBV12-2|once|TRBJ2-2
CASRGRDTGELFF
TGTGCAAGTCGCGGAAGGGACACCGGGGAGCTGTTTTTT
>-|TRBV9|-|TRBJ2-1
CASSVYGGRSYNEQFF
TGTGCCAGCAGCGTATATGGGGGTCGCTCCTACAATGAGCAGTTCTTC
>-|TRBV11-2|-|TRBJ1-2
CASSLGPGYGYTF
TGTGCCAGCAGCTTAGGTCCGGGTTATGGCTACACCTTC
>TRBD1|TRBV5-1|-|TRBJ2-2
CASSPSTGGTGELFF
TGCGCCAGCAGCCCTTCGACAGGGGGCACCGGGGAGCTGTTTTTT
>-|TRBV11-2|once|TRBJ2-1
CASSSRSSGVYNEQFF
TGTGCCAGCAGCTCCCGGTCCTCTGGGGTTTACAATGAGCAGTTCTTC
>TRBD1|TRBV5-1|-|TRBJ1-2
CASSPDGQGAYGYTF
TGCGCCAGCAGCCCCGATGGACAGGGGGCCTATGGCTACACCTTC
>TRBD1|TRBV11-2|-|TRBJ1-2
CASSLQGAAFLYGYTF
TGTGCCAGCAGCTTACAGGGGGCCGCTTTCCTTTATGGCTACACCTTC
>-|TRBV7-2|few|TRBJ2-1
CASKAASSYNEQFF
TGTGCCAGCAAGGCGGCGAGCTCCTACAATGAGCAGTTCTTC
>TRBD1|TRBV19|-|TRBJ1-1
CASSTTGALNTEAFF
TGTGCCAGTAGTACGACAGGGGCTTTGAACACTGAAGCTTTCTTT